There are a few counts of the clone carrying this TCR beta chain. Its cognate antigen is unknown. Assay used: immunoSEQ multiplex PCR; TCRdb lists only in-frame clones, some missing. The data contain over 11,000 clones, approximately 63% of them singletons. The CDR3 loop spans 17 amino acids. Germline V gives CDR1 SEHNR, CDR2 FQNEAQ (reference sequence). Germline trimming cut 0 bases from V and 1 base from J; bases unmatched to any gene: 4. This sample was taken from a study of neoadjuvant anti-PD-1 for oral cavity cancer. Patients had newly diagnosed, untreated stage II-IVA oral cavity squamous cell carcinoma. Whole-study findings and limits: TCR analyses covered only three patients per response group.

Sequencing was performed on PBMCs, taken before nivolumab (anti-PD-1) treatment. The TCR sequence derives from a person between 40 and 79 years old with oral cavity squamous cell carcinoma. This rearrangement joins TRBV7-9 to TRBJ2-7; 12 nucleotides line up with TRBD2. The CDR3 DNA is TGTGCCAGCAGCTTAGCCCTAGCGGGGGGGTTTTCCTACGAGCAGTACTTC. Translation gives CASSLALAGGFSYEQYF. The variable domain in full, with the rest retrieved from reference TRBV7-9 and TRBJ2-7, is DTGVSQNPRHKITKRGQNVTFRCDPISEHNRLYWYRQTLGQGPEFLTYFQNEAQLEKSRLLSDRFSAERPKGSFSTLEIQRTEQGDSAMYLCASSLALAGGFSYEQYFGPGTRLTVT.